This T cell receptor beta chain was sequenced for a study of cytomegalovirus exposure and HLA in healthy donors. In regard to this clone: Compared with germline, one end of the junction differs, possibly owing to a read error.

The PCR used 60 Vbeta and 13 Jbeta primers. Repertoires were generated with immunoSEQ multiplex PCR, while TCRdb's copy carries only in-frame clones and drops some. The repertoire consists of some 98,000 clones, with around 86% occurring once and the leading ten covering approximately 4%. Germline CDR1 and CDR2: SQVTM and ANQGSEA. There are 12 residues in the CDR3. The TCR comes from a female donor in good health and CMV-seropositive. The sample was PBMCs. This rearrangement joins TRBV29-1 to TRBJ1-2, with D uncertain. CDR3 in DNA: TGCAGCGTTGACCTCAGCGGCTATGGCTACCCCTTC. It encodes CSVDLSGYGYPF.